The 31 T cell receptor beta chains below were found in one sample sequenced in a study of T-cell memory formation after mild COVID-19. TCRdb processed the 5' RACE reads anew with MiXCR; each CDR3 protein has one entry. The sample holds 350,000 to 450,000 distinct CDR3 sequences, approximately 24% seen once. Sequenced input: PBMCs or a T cell subset sorted from them (not recorded which). The receptor set was obtained from an adult woman who had mild COVID-19 (a few samples of this study predate the infection). Cell type and time point are not known.

This clonotype was counted a few times. This chain links TRBV5-1 with TRBJ2-2; 11 bases are a match to TRBD2. V dropped 2 bases and J dropped 2; count of bases not matched to a gene: 17. The CDR3 is 21 residues long. Germline values: CDR1 SGHRS, CDR2 YFSETQ. The CDR3 DNA reads as TGCGCCAGCAGCTTACCCGGGACTAGCGGCCCCGGGGGCCCCAACACCGGGGAGCTGTTTTTT. This sequence encodes CASSLPGTSGPGGPNTGELFF.

This clonotype was seen a single time. One end of the junction fails to match germline, which may point to a read error. The chain combines TRBV2 with TRBJ2-7, with 10 bases fitting TRBD2. Germline lookup yields CDR1 SNHLY and CDR2 FYNNEI. This CDR3 is built from 15 residues. This CDR3 is CASSERTSGRYEKYF. As DNA, the CDR3 is TGTGCCAGCAGTGAAAGGACTAGCGGTCGCTACGAGAAGTACTTC.

The chain uses TRBV5-1 and TRBJ2-1; 7 nucleotides align to TRBD2. The CDR3 is made up of 17 amino acids. V lost 1 base to trimming and J lost 8 bases; unmatched junction nucleotides: 15. Germline CDR1 is SGHRS and CDR2 is YFSETQ. Here the CDR3 DNA reads TGCGCCAGCAGCTTGCTAGGAACGGGAGGAGGTTTAGATGAGCAGTTCTTC. Protein sequence: CASSLLGTGGGLDEQFF.

V is TRBV6-5 and J is TRBJ2-7; possible D gene TRBD1, 6 bases. The CDR3 extends over 13 amino acids. Trimming took off 2 bases at V and 5 bases at J, with 10 bases between the two ends. Looked up from germline, CDR1 is MNHEY and CDR2 is SVGAGI. The CDR3 bases are TGTGCCAGCAGTTACACGGACAGCCACGAGCAGTACTTC. This codes for CASSYTDSHEQYF.

A few counts support this clonotype. The chain joins TRBV29-1 to TRBJ1-2; 10 nucleotides line up with TRBD1. CDR3 length: 12 amino acids. The germline CDR1 and CDR2 sequences are SQVTM and ANQGSEA. After removal of 4 bases from V and 6 bases from J, the junction contained 2 bases not matched to a gene. The DNA of the CDR3 is TGCAGCGTTGGGACAGGGGGTGATGGCTACACCTTC. Amino acid sequence: CSVGTGGDGYTF.

This rearrangement joins TRBV12-3 or TRBV12-4 to TRBJ1-2, with 9 bases lining up with TRBD1. Losses at the gene ends were 6 bases for V and 4 bases for J; bases not matched to a gene: 12. This CDR3 region has 16 residues. The CDR3 sequence is CASRGGAGTGIYGYTF. CDR3 in DNA: TGTGCCAGCAGGGGTGGAGCCGGGACAGGGATCTATGGCTACACCTTC.

The genes are TRBV4-2 and TRBJ2-6, with TRBD2 matching over 7 bases. CDR3 length: 16 amino acids. J gave up 0 bases and V 1 base, and 0 bases lay outside the gene matches. The germline V gene encodes CDR1 LGHNA and CDR2 YNFKEQ. CDR3 nucleotide sequence: TGTGCCAGCAGCCAAGCGGGGGGCTCTGGGGCCAACGTCCTGACTTTC. Its protein product is CASSQAGGSGANVLTF.

This clonotype occurred a few times. The chain joins TRBV7-8 to TRBJ2-7; TRBD2 aligns across 9 bases. The CDR3 is 17 amino acids. Germline V gene sequence: CDR1 SGHVS, CDR2 FQNEAQ. Losses at the gene ends were 5 bases for V and 2 bases for J; bases not matched to a gene: 13. CDR3 loop: CASSPSYSGRWAYEQYF. In nucleotides, the CDR3 is TGTGCCAGCAGCCCCTCGTATAGCGGGAGATGGGCCTACGAGCAGTACTTC.

This chain links TRBV28 with TRBJ1-1; no firm D call. CDR3 size: 17 residues. Germline V gives CDR1 MDHEN, CDR2 SYDVKM. Trimming removed 6 bases at V and 1 base at J, with 21 bases between. In DNA, the CDR3 is TGTGCCAGCAGCTCCCCCGTGCTAATACTAAAGAACACTGAAGCTTTCTTT. This codes for CASSSPVLILKNTEAFF.

The sample holds a few counts of this clonotype. This chain joins TRBV7-2 and TRBJ1-1; TRBD1 matches at 7 bases. The ends lost 6 bases at V and 0 bases at J; junction bases unmatched: 7. The germline V gene has CDR1 SGHTA and CDR2 FQGNSA. The CDR3 consists of 15 residues. The CDR3 DNA reads TGTGCCAGCAGACAACAGGGGCCCATGAACACTGAAGCTTTCTTT. Translation: CASRQQGPMNTEAFF. Combining the CDR3 with reference TRBV7-2 and TRBJ1-1 gives the whole variable domain GAGVSQSPSNKVTEKGKDVELRCDPISGHTALYWYRQSLGQGLEFLIYFQGNSAPDKSGLPSDRFSAERTGGSVSTLTIQRTQQEDSAVYLCASRQQGPMNTEAFFGQGTRLTVV.

The chain couples TRBV27 to TRBJ1-1; perhaps TRBD1 as D (5 bases). Germline CDR1 is MNHEY and CDR2 is SMNVEV (reference sequence). This CDR3 contains 11 residues. V lost 9 bases and J 7 bases, leaving 12 bases between the germline ends. The CDR3 protein is CARGTAFEAFF. For the CDR3, the DNA is TGTGCCAGAGGGACCGCATTTGAAGCTTTCTTT.

The CDR3 loop is CASSQEVLRDRGPSGEGYTF. The CDR3 bases are TGTGCCAGCAGCCAAGAAGTTTTGAGGGACAGGGGGCCCTCGGGTGAGGGCTACACCTTC. V usage is TRBV3-1 and J usage is TRBJ1-2, with TRBD1 matching over 12 bases. J was trimmed by 8 bases and V by 0 bases; bases with no gene match: 19. The CDR3 extends over 20 amino acids. Looked up from germline, CDR1 is LGHDT and CDR2 is YNNKEL (reference sequence).

The chain is built from TRBV15 and TRBJ1-5; D is undetermined. The CDR3 is 15 residues long. V dropped 1 base and J dropped 0 bases, with 7 bases sitting between them. Per germline, CDR1 LNHNV and CDR2 YYDKDF (reference sequence). This CDR3 is CATSRVVNSNQPQHF. CDR3 bases: TGTGCCACCAGCAGAGTAGTGAATAGCAATCAGCCCCAGCATTTT.

The chain combines TRBV6-4 with TRBJ2-2; D gene uncertain. The CDR3 spans 13 residues. CDR1 and CDR2 (germline): MRHNA, SNTAGT. Trimming left V 4 bases short and J 1 base short, with 4 bases between. The DNA of the CDR3 is TGTGCCAGCAGTGCTGTGAACACCGGGGAGCTGTTTTTT. Amino acids: CASSAVNTGELFF.

The chain is built from TRBV19 and TRBJ1-4; 9 positions match TRBD1. Germline V gives CDR1 LNHDA, CDR2 SQIVND (reference sequence). V shed 2 bases, J shed 9 bases, and the junction held 4 bases outside the gene matches. This CDR3 has 14 residues. CDR3 protein: CASSIWTGEKKLFF. The DNA of the CDR3 is TGTGCCAGTAGTATATGGACAGGGGAGAAAAAACTGTTTTTT.

A single count supports this clonotype. V gene TRBV14 combines with J gene TRBJ1-3, with TRBD1 matching 10 bases. The CDR3 spans 16 residues. Trimming removed 4 bases from V and 2 bases from J; junction bases left unmatched: 5. Germline V gene sequence: CDR1 SGHDN, CDR2 FVKESK. The CDR3 sequence is CASSLPGTGAGNTIYF. DNA of the CDR3: TGTGCCAGCAGCCTACCCGGGACAGGGGCTGGAAACACCATATATTTT.

This clonotype has just a few counts. The chain joins TRBV7-7 to TRBJ2-7, with 8 bases fitting TRBD1. The germline V gene encodes CDR1 SSHAT and CDR2 FNYEAQ (reference sequence). The CDR3 length is 14 residues. With 5 bases clipped from V and 5 bases from J, the junction kept 8 bases outside the gene matches. This chain's CDR3 is CASSTDRVSHEQYF. CDR3 in DNA: TGTGCCAGCAGCACGGACAGGGTTTCCCACGAGCAGTACTTC.

The V gene is TRBV4-3, the J gene TRBJ1-2; perhaps TRBD1 as D (5 bases). This CDR3 has 15 amino acids. Trimming removed 0 bases at V and 5 bases at J, with 13 bases between. The germline V gene has CDR1 LGHNA and CDR2 YSLEER. DNA for the CDR3: TGCGCCAGCAGCCAAGATAATGGAGCAGGGTATGGCTACACCTTC. Translation: CASSQDNGAGYGYTF.

This sequence joins TRBV12-3 or TRBV12-4 and TRBJ2-1; D remains unclear. V was pared by 5 bases and J by 8 bases, with 19 bases between. CDR3 length equals 15 residues. The CDR3 DNA follows: TGTGCCAGCAGTCATATACTGCAAATTAATGATGAGCAGTTCTTC. It specifies CASSHILQINDEQFF.

In this sample, this clonotype turned up a few times. The rearrangement links TRBV12-3 or TRBV12-4 to TRBJ1-6; no clear D. The CDR3 extends over 12 amino acids. The V end was cut by 5 bases, the J end by 12 bases, with 11 bases between. The CDR3 region is CASSLPPGPLHF. The CDR3 bases are TGTGCCAGCAGTCTCCCGCCGGGACCCCTCCACTTT.

The V gene is TRBV12-3 or TRBV12-4, the J gene TRBJ1-1; TRBD1 is a possible D gene (6 bases). The CDR3 loop spans 15 amino acids. Trimming removed 1 base at V and 10 bases at J, with 19 bases between. CDR3 coding DNA: TGTGCCAGCAGTTTAGGGGGGACTCTCGGAGGGGGAGCTTTCTTT. Translation gives CASSLGGTLGGGAFF.

This clonotype was seen repeatedly, ten times or more. The CDR3 loop reads CASSLAGHETQYF. Here the CDR3 DNA reads TGTGCCAGCAGCTTGGCGGGGCACGAGACCCAGTACTTC. J is TRBJ2-5 and V is TRBV7-8; TRBD2 might be the D (6 bases). Germline V gene sequence: CDR1 SGHVS, CDR2 FQNEAQ. V was pared by 3 bases and J by 5 bases, with 10 bases between. The CDR3 has 13 amino acids.

The rearrangement links TRBV15 to TRBJ2-1; D is tentatively TRBD1 or TRBD2 (5 bases each). The germline gives CDR1 LNHNV, CDR2 YYDKDF (reference sequence). This CDR3 contains 16 residues. Trimming shortened V by 4 bases and J by 8 bases, and 21 bases separated the two germline ends. The CDR3 loop reads CATSISAGTRPHEQFF. The CDR3 DNA is TGTGCCACCAGCATATCCGCCGGGACGAGACCTCATGAGCAGTTCTTC.

In this sample, this clonotype turned up a few times. The chain couples TRBV20-1 to TRBJ2-3; TRBD2 agrees at 7 bases. CDR3 length equals 19 residues. Germline assignment: CDR1 DFQATT and CDR2 SNEGSKA (reference sequence). Losses at the gene ends were 3 bases for V and 0 bases for J; bases not matched to a gene: 18. The CDR3 DNA reads TGCAGTGCTAGCCCAGATCGGGCGGGGGAGACCCATAGCACAGATACGCAGTATTTT. It encodes CSASPDRAGETHSTDTQYF.

This clonotype was counted at least ten times. The V and J genes are TRBV9 and TRBJ2-3; no clear D gene. This CDR3 is built from 13 residues. Trimming left V 3 bases short and J 5 bases short, with 10 bases between. CDR1 is SGDLS and CDR2 is YYNGEE in the germline V gene. The chain's CDR3 is CASSESQLDTQYF. For the CDR3, the DNA is TGTGCCAGCAGCGAATCCCAGCTAGATACGCAGTATTTT. Drawing the rest from reference TRBV9 and TRBJ2-3, the complete variable domain is DSGVTQTPKHLITATGQRVTLRCSPRSGDLSVYWYQQSLDQGLQFLIQYYNGEERAKGNILERFSAQQFPDLHSELNLSSLELGDSALYFCASSESQLDTQYFGPGTRLTVL.

This chain uses TRBV7-3 with TRBJ2-7, with TRBD2 matching 7 bases. V was pared by 6 bases and J by 6 bases, with 8 bases of the junction left unmatched. This CDR3 region has 13 residues. CDR1 is SGHTA, CDR2 FQGTGA, per germline. The DNA of the CDR3 is TGTGCCAGCAGTAGGGACTATAGGGGCGAGCAGTACGTC. Protein product: CASSRDYRGEQYV.

The sample holds many counts of this clonotype. The chain links TRBV24-1 to TRBJ2-1; D uncertain. With 4 bases removed from V and 4 bases from J, the gap between germline ends came to 10 bases. The CDR3 is 14 amino acids. Per the germline V gene, CDR1 is KGHDR and CDR2 is SFDVKD. The CDR3 here is CATSERPPYNEQFF. CDR3 DNA sequence: TGTGCCACCAGTGAACGGCCGCCTTACAATGAGCAGTTCTTC.

The chain recombines TRBV20-1 with TRBJ2-1, with 8 positions matching TRBD2. The CDR3 is 17 residues long. CDR1 is DFQATT, CDR2 SNEGSKA, per germline (reference sequence). The V segment lost 0 bases and the J segment 8 bases; nucleotides outside the gene matches: 15. CDR3 nucleotide sequence: TGCAGTGCTAGAGAGGGGGGTCGGCTAGCGGGCCCCCATGAGCAGTTCTTC. Translation gives CSAREGGRLAGPHEQFF.

The rearrangement links TRBV12-3 or TRBV12-4 to TRBJ1-6; D perhaps matches TRBD1 (5 bases). The germline V and J ends were trimmed by 6 bases and 9 bases, with 24 bases remaining between them. The CDR3 extends over 17 amino acids. CDR3 nucleotides: TGTGCCAGCAGCTCGCGAATTTTACGGGACTTTAGTTCACCCCTCCACTTT. Residues: CASSSRILRDFSSPLHF.

The chain has TRBV27 and TRBJ2-2; D remains ambiguous. The CDR3 contains 13 residues. The V gene's germline CDR1 is MNHEY and CDR2 SMNVEV (reference sequence). Trimming pared 8 bases from V and 9 bases from J, leaving 16 bases between. The CDR3 DNA follows: TGTGCCAGCTGCTACAGCAATACCAGGGAGCTGTTTTTT. It specifies CASCYSNTRELFF.

The rearrangement links TRBV11-1 to TRBJ1-6; D remains ambiguous. CDR1 and CDR2 from the germline V gene are SGHAT and FQDESV (reference sequence). Deletions cut 0 bases from V and 0 bases from J, with 15 bases between. CDR3 length equals 19 residues. This chain's CDR3 is CASSLARSGRSSYNSPLHF. The CDR3 region has the DNA TGTGCCAGCAGCTTAGCGCGTTCGGGCAGGAGCTCCTATAATTCACCCCTCCACTTT.